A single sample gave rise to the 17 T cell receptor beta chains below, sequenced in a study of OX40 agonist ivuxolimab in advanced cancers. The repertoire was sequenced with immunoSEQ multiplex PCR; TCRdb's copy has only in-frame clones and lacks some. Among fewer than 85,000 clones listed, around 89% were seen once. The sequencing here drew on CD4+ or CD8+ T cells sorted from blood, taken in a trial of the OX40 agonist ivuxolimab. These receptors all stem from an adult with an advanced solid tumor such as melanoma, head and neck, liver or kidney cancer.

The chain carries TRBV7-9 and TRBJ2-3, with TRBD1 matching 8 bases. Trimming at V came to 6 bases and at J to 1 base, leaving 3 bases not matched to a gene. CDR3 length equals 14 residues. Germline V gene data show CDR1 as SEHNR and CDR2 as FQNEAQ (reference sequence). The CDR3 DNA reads TGTGCCAGCAGTGACAGGGGAGGCACAGATACGCAGTATTTT. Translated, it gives CASSDRGGTDTQYF.

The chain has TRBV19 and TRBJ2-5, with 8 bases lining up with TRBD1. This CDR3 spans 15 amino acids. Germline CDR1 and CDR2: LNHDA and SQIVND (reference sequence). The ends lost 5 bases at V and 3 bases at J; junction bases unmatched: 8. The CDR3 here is CASSAAPTGEETQYF. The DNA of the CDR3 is TGTGCCAGTAGTGCCGCCCCGACAGGGGAAGAGACCCAGTACTTC.

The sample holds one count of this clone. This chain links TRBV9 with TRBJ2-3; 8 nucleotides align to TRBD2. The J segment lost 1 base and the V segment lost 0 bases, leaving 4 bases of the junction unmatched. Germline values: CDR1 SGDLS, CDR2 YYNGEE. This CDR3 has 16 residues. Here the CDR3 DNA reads TGTGCCAGCAGCGTAGACCCAGCGGGGGGCACAGATACGCAGTATTTT. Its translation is CASSVDPAGGTDTQYF.

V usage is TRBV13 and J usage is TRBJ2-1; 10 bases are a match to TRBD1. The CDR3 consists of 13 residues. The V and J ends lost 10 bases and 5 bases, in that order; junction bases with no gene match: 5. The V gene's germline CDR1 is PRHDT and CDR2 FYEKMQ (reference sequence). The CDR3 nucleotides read TGTGCCACTACCGGGACAGGGGACAATGAGCAGTTCTTC. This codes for CATTGTGDNEQFF.

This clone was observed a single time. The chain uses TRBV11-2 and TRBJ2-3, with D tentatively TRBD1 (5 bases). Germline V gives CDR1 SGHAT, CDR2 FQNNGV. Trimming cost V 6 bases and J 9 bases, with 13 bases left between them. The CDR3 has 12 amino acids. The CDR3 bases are TGTGCCAGCAGACCCGACAGATCCACGCAGTATTTT. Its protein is CASRPDRSTQYF.

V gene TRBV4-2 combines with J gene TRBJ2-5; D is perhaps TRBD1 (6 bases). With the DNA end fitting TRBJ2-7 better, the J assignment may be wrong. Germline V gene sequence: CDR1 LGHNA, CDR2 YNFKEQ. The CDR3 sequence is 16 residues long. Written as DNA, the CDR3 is TGTGCCAGCAGCCAAGAAGGGGGTTTGTCCTCCTACGAGCAGTACTTC. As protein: CASSQEGGLSSYEQYF.

In DNA form, the CDR3 reads TGTGCCAGCAGTTTACAGTATAATTCACCCCTCCACTTT. This encodes CASSLQYNSPLHF. This chain joins TRBV27 and TRBJ1-6; D ambiguous. Germline V gene data show CDR1 as MNHEY and CDR2 as SMNVEV (reference sequence). The CDR3 runs 13 residues. The V end was cut by 2 bases, the J end by 4 bases, with 3 bases between.

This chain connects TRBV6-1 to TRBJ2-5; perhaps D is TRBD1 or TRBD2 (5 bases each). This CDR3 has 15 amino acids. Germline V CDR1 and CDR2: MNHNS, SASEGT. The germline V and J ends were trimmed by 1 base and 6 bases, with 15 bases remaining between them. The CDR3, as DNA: TGTGCCAGCAGTGAAGAAGGGACCCCGGGGCAGACCCAGTACTTC. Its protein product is CASSEEGTPGQTQYF.

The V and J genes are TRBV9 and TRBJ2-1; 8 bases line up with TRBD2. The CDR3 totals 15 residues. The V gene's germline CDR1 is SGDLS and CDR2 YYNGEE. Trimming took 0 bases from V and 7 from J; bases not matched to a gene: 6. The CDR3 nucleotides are TGTGCCAGCAGCGTAGGGGGACTAGGAATAAATGAGCAGTTCTTC. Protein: CASSVGGLGINEQFF.

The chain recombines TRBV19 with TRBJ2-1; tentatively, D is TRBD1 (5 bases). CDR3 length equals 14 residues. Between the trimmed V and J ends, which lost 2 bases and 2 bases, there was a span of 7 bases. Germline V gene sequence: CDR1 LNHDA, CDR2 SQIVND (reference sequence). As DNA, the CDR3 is TGTGCCAGTAGTATATCAGGGCCCTACAATGAGCAGTTCTTC. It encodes CASSISGPYNEQFF. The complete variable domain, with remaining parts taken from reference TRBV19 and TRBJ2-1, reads DGGITQSPKYLFRKEGQNVTLSCEQNLNHDAMYWYRQDPGQGLRLIYYSQIVNDFQKGDIAEGYSVSREKKESFPLTVTSAQKNPTAFYLCASSISGPYNEQFFGPGTRLTVL.

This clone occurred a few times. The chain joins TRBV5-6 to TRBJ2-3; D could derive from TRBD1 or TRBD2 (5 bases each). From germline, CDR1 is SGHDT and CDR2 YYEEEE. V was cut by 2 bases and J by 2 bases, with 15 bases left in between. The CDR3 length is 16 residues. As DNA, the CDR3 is TGTGCCAGCAGCTTCCGGGACCACGAATACACAGATACGCAGTATTTT. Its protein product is CASSFRDHEYTDTQYF.

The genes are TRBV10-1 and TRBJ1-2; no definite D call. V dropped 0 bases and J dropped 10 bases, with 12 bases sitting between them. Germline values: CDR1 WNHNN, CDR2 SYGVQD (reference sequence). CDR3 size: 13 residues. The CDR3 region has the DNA TGCGCCAGCAGTGAGTCGACGGATGGATTCTACACCTTC. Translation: CASSESTDGFYTF.

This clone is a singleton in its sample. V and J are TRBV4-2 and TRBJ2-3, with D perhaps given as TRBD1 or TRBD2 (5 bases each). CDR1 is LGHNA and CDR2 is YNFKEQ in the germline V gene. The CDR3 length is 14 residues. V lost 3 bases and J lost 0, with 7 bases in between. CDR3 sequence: CASSHEGSTDTQYF. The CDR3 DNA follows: TGTGCCAGCAGCCACGAGGGGAGCACAGATACGCAGTATTTT.

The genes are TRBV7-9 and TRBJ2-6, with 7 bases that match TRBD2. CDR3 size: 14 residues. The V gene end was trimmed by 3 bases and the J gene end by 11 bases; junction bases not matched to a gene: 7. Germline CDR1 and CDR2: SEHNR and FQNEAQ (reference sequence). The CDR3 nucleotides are TGTGCCAGCAGCTTCCAGGGAGGGATCCACGTCCTGACTTTC. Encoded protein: CASSFQGGIHVLTF.

This CDR3 reads CASGGLTPQGDEQFF. The CDR3 DNA sequence: TGCGCCAGCGGTGGTCTTACTCCCCAAGGGGATGAGCAGTTCTTC. The chain couples TRBV10-2 to TRBJ2-1, with D maybe TRBD1 (5 bases). CDR3 length: 15 residues. Trimming took 8 bases from V and 8 from J, leaving 22 bases between them. Per the germline V gene, CDR1 is WSHSY and CDR2 is SAAADI.

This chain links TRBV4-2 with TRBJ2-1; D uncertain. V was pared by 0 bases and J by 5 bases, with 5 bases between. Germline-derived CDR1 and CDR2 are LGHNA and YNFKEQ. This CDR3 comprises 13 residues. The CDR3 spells CASSQETDNEQFF. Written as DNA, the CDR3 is TGTGCCAGCAGCCAAGAGACTGACAATGAGCAGTTCTTC.

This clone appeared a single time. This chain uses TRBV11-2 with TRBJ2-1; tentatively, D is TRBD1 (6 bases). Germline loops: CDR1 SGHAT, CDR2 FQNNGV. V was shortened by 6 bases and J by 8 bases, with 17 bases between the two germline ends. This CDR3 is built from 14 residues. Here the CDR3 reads CASSRLTGLDEQFF. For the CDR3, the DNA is TGTGCCAGCAGTCGCTTAACAGGGTTGGATGAGCAGTTCTTC.